This record covers a single T cell receptor (beta chain). Antigen: not known. The data were obtained in a study of yellow fever vaccine responses in identical twins. Study-wide points: Twins' vaccine T cell response reportedly seemed partly convergent, partly personalized.

Via MiXCR, TCRdb re-called the RT-PCR reads, giving one row per CDR3 protein. The sample contains 9,500 to 11,000 distinct CDR3 sequences, over 65% of which appear only once. The CDR3 runs to 14 residues. After removal of 2 bases from V and 7 bases from J, the junction contained 4 bases not matched to a gene. Germline CDR1 reads SGHRS; CDR2 reads YFSETQ. This chain uses TRBV5-1 with TRBJ1-4, with TRBD1 matching 8 bases. This TCR was recovered from a woman between 18 and 29 years old who received the yellow fever vaccine. This sample comprised T cells from blood (PBMCs), unsorted or a sorted subset (not recorded which), obtained before or after yellow fever vaccination (not recorded which). The CDR3 reads CASSFGQGTEKLFF. As DNA, the CDR3 is TGCGCCAGCAGCTTTGGACAGGGAACTGAAAAACTGTTTTTT.